The 13 T cell receptor beta chains in this list originate from one sample, sequenced in a study of beta chain features in type 1 diabetes. The isolated RNA, all of it, was reverse transcribed, so expressed TCRB transcripts were what got sequenced. Using immunoSEQ multiplex PCR, the repertoire was profiled, and TCRdb retains in-frame clones only, with some absent. This table holds around 280,000 clones, 7% to 9% found once. Sequenced input: central memory CD4+ T cells from blood. All receptors derive from a woman between 18 and 29 years old in good health.

This clone was found a few times. V gene TRBV2 combines with J gene TRBJ2-5; 8 bases align to TRBD2. Trimming at V came to 4 bases and at J to 5 bases, leaving 9 bases not matched to a gene. The CDR3 is 15 residues long. Germline CDR1 reads SNHLY; CDR2 reads FYNNEI. CDR3 nucleotide sequence: TGTGCCAGCAGTGTTCCCGGGGGGGCCAGGGAGACCCAGTACTTC. Translation gives CASSVPGGARETQYF.

The chain recombines TRBV4-2 with TRBJ1-2; TRBD1 agrees at 7 bases. CDR3 length: 15 amino acids. After removal of 1 base from V and 3 bases from J, the junction contained 5 bases not matched to a gene. CDR1 and CDR2 from the germline V gene are LGHNA and YNFKEQ. The CDR3 DNA reads as TGTGCCAGCAGCCAAGCCCTGGGACAGTACTATGGCTACACCTTC. It is translated as CASSQALGQYYGYTF.

The V call is TRBV6-5, the J call TRBJ2-3; perhaps TRBD2 as D (6 bases). The CDR3 is 14 amino acids. Looked up from germline, CDR1 is MNHEY and CDR2 is SVGAGI. V was cut by 5 bases and J by 2 bases, with 11 bases left in between. This CDR3 reads CASSTERVTDTQYF. The CDR3 DNA reads as TGTGCCAGCAGTACTGAGCGGGTCACAGATACGCAGTATTTT.

V usage is TRBV7-2 and J usage is TRBJ1-3; D call uncertain. The germline CDR1 and CDR2 sequences are SGHTA and FQGNSA. The ends were cut back, 3 bases at V and 0 bases at J, with 6 bases in the middle. The CDR3 loop spans 14 amino acids. The CDR3 region has the DNA TGTGCCAGCAGCTTCTTAGGCTCTGGAAACACCATATATTTT. Amino acid sequence: CASSFLGSGNTIYF.

This clone was seen many times. The chain combines TRBV7-9 with TRBJ1-1; D might be TRBD1 (5 bases). Germline CDR1 is SEHNR and CDR2 is FQNEAQ (reference sequence). Trimming removed 1 base at V and 7 bases at J, with 10 bases between. This CDR3 comprises 13 residues. CDR3 sequence: CASSLGPGDEAFF. For the CDR3, the DNA is TGTGCCAGCAGCTTAGGGCCGGGGGATGAAGCTTTCTTT.

The chain recombines TRBV7-8 with TRBJ1-6, with D possibly matching TRBD1 (5 bases). Germline lookup yields CDR1 SGHVS and CDR2 FQNEAQ. Deletions cut 5 bases from V and 5 bases from J, with 13 bases between. There are 15 residues in the CDR3. The CDR3 coding sequence is TGTGCCAGCAGCCAGTCCGGGACGGATAATTCACCCCTCCACTTT. This encodes CASSQSGTDNSPLHF.

This clone was found many times. J is TRBJ2-1 and V is TRBV7-2, with D hard to call. The germline V gene encodes CDR1 SGHTA and CDR2 FQGNSA. V was trimmed by 5 bases and J by 4 bases, leaving 9 bases between them. This CDR3 region has 13 residues. Written as DNA, the CDR3 is TGTGCCAGCAGCCCGCCATCTTACAATGAGCAGTTCTTC. This encodes CASSPPSYNEQFF.

V usage is TRBV7-9 and J usage is TRBJ2-3; possibly TRBD2 for D (6 bases). CDR1 and CDR2 from the germline V gene are SEHNR and FQNEAQ (reference sequence). V was cut by 8 bases and J by 6 bases, with 9 bases left in between. The CDR3 has 11 residues. The CDR3 loop is CASGTSDTQYF. The CDR3 bases are TGTGCCAGCGGAACTAGCGATACGCAGTATTTT.

This clone has a handful of counts. V gene TRBV7-3 combines with J gene TRBJ2-7, with D hard to call. The germline CDR1 and CDR2 sequences are SGHTA and FQGTGA. This CDR3 spans 15 amino acids. The germline V and J ends were trimmed by 4 bases and 2 bases, with 15 bases remaining between them. The CDR3 loop reads CASSSDFFTPYEQYF. CDR3 in DNA: TGTGCCAGCAGCTCCGACTTCTTTACACCCTACGAGCAGTACTTC. Using reference TRBV7-3 and TRBJ2-7 for the parts outside the CDR3, the full variable domain is GAGVSQTPSNKVTEKGKYVELRCDPISGHTALYWYRQSLGQGPEFLIYFQGTGAADDSGLPNDRFFAVRPEGSVSTLKIQRTERGDSAVYLCASSSDFFTPYEQYFGPGTRLTVT.

This clone was observed many times. This sequence joins TRBV7-2 and TRBJ2-4; 8 bases line up with TRBD1. The ends lost 3 bases at V and 9 bases at J; junction bases unmatched: 10. There are 15 residues in the CDR3. Germline V gene lookup returns CDR1 SGHTA and CDR2 FQGNSA. The CDR3, as DNA: TGTGCCAGCAGCTTGCCTACAGGGGGGTATGGCATTCAGTACTTC. Translating gives CASSLPTGGYGIQYF.

The table lists this clone with a few counts. The missing conserved phenylalanine or tryptophan at the end of this CDR3 makes a read error likely. The limits of the CDR3 on the DNA are not certain, so only TCRdb's listed CDR3 is given. J is TRBJ1-1 and V is TRBV11-2. CDR1 is SGHAT, CDR2 FQNNGV, per germline. Ends included, the CDR3 has 12 residues. The CDR3 protein is CASSWGGPPKTI.

A few counts support this clone. The rearrangement links TRBV6-5 to TRBJ1-4, with D perhaps matching TRBD1 (6 bases). CDR1 and CDR2 (germline): MNHEY, SVGAGI. This CDR3 is built from 14 residues. V was pared by 6 bases and J by 4 bases, with 12 bases between. The CDR3 protein is CASRDDRINEKLFF. The CDR3 DNA follows: TGTGCCAGCAGGGATGACAGGATTAATGAAAAACTGTTTTTT.

This clone has more than one count but fewer than ten. DNA for the CDR3: TGTGCCAGCAGCTGGGGTGGCGGGAGGGCCTCAGATACGCAGTATTTT. Translating gives CASSWGGGRASDTQYF. This chain joins TRBV11-3 and TRBJ2-3; 9 nucleotides match TRBD2. This CDR3 comprises 16 residues. Trimming removed 4 bases from V and 4 bases from J; junction bases left unmatched: 9. Germline V gene data show CDR1 as SGHNT and CDR2 as YENEEA.